This TCR beta chain was captured in a study of patients and donors after allogeneic stem cell transplantation (dated by TCRdb to between 2020 and 2021). The library was generated by RT-PCR. Reads for this sample came from a NextSeq 550. TCRdb reworked the public reads: Q25 trimming with fastp, MiXCR clone assembly, productive beta chains retained. Each entry is one CDR3 protein sequence, shown with its most common DNA and genes. The sample includes 920,000 or so distinct CDR3 sequences, with about 20% observed a single time. Of the sample, approximately 5.9% falls within the top ten clones. CDR3 length: 14 amino acids, cysteine to phenylalanine. This entry keeps only the CDR3 DNA: 42 bases, framed from base 1. V is pruned by 5 bases and J by 9 bases, leaving 7 bases of the junction without a gene match. The germline V gene (reference sequence) sets CDR1 to SEHNR and CDR2 to FQNEAQ. Comment on this clonotype: It has no known antigen specificity. No much larger clone exists at a distance of one base, and base qualities are not known.

The sequence links TRBV7-9 to TRBJ2-1; 10 junctional bases match TRBD2. Sequencing was done on a sample of blood, either unsorted or a sorted T cell fraction (not recorded which). This receptor was identified in a human donor who was either an allogeneic HSCT recipient or a stem cell or donor lymphocyte infusion donor (not recorded which). It is not recorded whose cells these are; they may come from a transplant donor. CDR3 sequence: CASSRLAGVPEQFF. The nucleotides are TGTGCCAGCAGCCGGCTAGCGGGGGTTCCTGAGCAGTTCTTC.